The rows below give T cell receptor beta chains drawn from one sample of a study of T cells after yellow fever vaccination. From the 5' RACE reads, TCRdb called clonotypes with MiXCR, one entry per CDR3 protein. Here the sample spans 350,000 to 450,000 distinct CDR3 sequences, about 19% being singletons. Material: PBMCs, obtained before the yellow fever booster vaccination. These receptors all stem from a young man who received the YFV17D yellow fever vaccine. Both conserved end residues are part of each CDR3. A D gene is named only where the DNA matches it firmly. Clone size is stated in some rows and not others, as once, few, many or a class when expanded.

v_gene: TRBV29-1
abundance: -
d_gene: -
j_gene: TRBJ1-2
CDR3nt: TGCAGCGTCGAGGGGGGGGAAGGCTACACCTTC
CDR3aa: CSVEGGEGYTF

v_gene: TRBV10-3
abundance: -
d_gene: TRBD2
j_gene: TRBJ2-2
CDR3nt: TGTGCCATCAGGAGATCTAGCGGGGGTTTCACCGGGGAGCTGTTTTTT
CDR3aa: CAIRRSSGGFTGELFF

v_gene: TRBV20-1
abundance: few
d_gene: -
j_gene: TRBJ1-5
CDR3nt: TGCAGTGCTAGTGGGCCGGGATCATTCTATAGCAATCAGCCCCAGCATTTT
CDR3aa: CSASGPGSFYSNQPQHF

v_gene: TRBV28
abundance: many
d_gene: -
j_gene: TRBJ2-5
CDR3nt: TGTGCCAGCAGTTTGTCCCAGGCCCAAGAGACCCAGTACTTC
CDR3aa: CASSLSQAQETQYF

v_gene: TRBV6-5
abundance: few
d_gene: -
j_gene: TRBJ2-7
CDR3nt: TGTGCCAGCAGTCATAATTTTGGCGAGCAGTACTTC
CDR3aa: CASSHNFGEQYF

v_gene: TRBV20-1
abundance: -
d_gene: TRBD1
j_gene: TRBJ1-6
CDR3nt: TGCAGTGCCGGACGGGACAGAAATTCACCCCTCCACTTT
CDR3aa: CSAGRDRNSPLHF

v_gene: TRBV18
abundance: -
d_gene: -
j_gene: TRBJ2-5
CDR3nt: TGTGCCAGCTCACGCAACACCGAAGAGACCCAGTACTTC
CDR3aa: CASSRNTEETQYF

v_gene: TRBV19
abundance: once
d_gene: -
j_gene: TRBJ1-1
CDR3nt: TGTGCCAGTAGTATTATGGGAACTGAAGCTTTCTTT
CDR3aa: CASSIMGTEAFF

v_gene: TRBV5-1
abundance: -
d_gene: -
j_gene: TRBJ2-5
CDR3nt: TGCGCCAGCAGTCCCCGACCTGAAGGGACCCAGTACTTC
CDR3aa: CASSPRPEGTQYF

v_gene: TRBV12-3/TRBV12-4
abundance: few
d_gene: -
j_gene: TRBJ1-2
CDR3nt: TGTGCCAGCAGTAACCTTAACGGCTACACCTTC
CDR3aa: CASSNLNGYTF

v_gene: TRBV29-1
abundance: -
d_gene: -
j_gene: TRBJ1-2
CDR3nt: TGCAGCGTGGCGTGGGATATCAGAATCTATGGCTACACCTTC
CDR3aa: CSVAWDIRIYGYTF

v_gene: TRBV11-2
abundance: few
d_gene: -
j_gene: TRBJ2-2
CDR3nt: TGTGCCAGGGGGTCGAACACCGGGGAGCTGTTTTTT
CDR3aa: CARGSNTGELFF

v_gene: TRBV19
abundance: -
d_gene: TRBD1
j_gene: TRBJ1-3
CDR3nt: TGTGCCAGTGCACCAAGGACAGGGAACACCATATATTTT
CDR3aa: CASAPRTGNTIYF

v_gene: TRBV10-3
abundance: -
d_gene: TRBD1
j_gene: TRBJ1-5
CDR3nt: TGTGCCATCAGCCCCACCGGGACAGGGGACAATAGCAATCAGCCCCAGCATTTT
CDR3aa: CAISPTGTGDNSNQPQHF

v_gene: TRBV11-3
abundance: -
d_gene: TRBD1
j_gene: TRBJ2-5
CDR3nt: TGTGCCAGCAGCCACCTCGGGACAGATCAAGAGACCCAGTACTTC
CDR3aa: CASSHLGTDQETQYF

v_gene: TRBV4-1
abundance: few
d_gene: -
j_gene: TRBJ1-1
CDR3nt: TGCGCCAGCAGCCAAGGGCCGGGAGGGACTGAAGCTTTCTTT
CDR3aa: CASSQGPGGTEAFF

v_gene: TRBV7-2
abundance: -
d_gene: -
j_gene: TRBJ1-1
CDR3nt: TGTGCCAGTTCCCTTTTAGGGAGGGACACTGAAGCTTTCTTT
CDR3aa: CASSLLGRDTEAFF

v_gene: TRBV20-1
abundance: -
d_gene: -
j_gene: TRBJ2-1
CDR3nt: TGCAGTGCTAGTTACAGCGTCGGGAATGAGCAGTTCTTC
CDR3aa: CSASYSVGNEQFF

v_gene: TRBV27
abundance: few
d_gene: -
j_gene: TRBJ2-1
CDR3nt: TGTGCCAGCAGAACCTTAGACAGCCTCTCCTACAATGAGCAGTTCTTC
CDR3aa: CASRTLDSLSYNEQFF

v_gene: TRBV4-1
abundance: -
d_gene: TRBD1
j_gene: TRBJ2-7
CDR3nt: TGCGCCAGCAGCCAAGGAGACAGGGGGACCTACGAGCAGTACTTC
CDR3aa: CASSQGDRGTYEQYF